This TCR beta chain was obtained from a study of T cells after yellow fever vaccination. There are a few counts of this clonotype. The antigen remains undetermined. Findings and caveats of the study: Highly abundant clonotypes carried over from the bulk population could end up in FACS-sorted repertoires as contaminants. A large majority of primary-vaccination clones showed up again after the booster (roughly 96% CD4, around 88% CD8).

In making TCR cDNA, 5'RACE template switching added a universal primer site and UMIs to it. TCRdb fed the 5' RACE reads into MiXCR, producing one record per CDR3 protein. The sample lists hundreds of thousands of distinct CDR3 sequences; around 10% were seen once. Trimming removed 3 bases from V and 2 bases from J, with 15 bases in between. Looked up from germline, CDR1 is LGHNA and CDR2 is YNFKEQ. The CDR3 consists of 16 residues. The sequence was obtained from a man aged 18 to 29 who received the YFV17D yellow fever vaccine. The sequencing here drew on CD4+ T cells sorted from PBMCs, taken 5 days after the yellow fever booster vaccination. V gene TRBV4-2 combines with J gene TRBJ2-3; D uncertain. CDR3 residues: CASSQAKGTPTDTQYF. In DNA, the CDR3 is TGTGCCAGCAGCCAGGCTAAGGGAACCCCCACAGATACGCAGTATTTT.